Below, 15 T cell receptor beta chains from the same sample are listed, as sequenced in a study of control samples from healthy donors and cancer patients. Data came from immunoSEQ multiplex PCR; TCRdb stores just in-frame clones and leaves some out. The repertoire includes roughly 450,000 clones, over 75% of them detected once, and 5% to 8% sits in the top ten. Material for sequencing was PBMCs. The receptors were sampled from a man aged 35-49 years with head and neck cancer.

V usage is TRBV19 and J usage is TRBJ2-1, with D perhaps matching TRBD1 or TRBD2 (5 bases each). The CDR3 covers 14 residues. Germline CDR1 is LNHDA and CDR2 is SQIVND (reference sequence). V was cut by 5 bases and J by 9 bases, with 17 bases left in between. DNA for the CDR3: TGTGCCAGTAGTTCAAGGAGCAGGGAGATTGAGCAGTTCTTC. Protein product: CASSSRSREIEQFF. Together with reference TRBV19 and TRBJ2-1, the CDR3 gives the full variable domain: DGGITQSPKYLFRKEGQNVTLSCEQNLNHDAMYWYRQDPGQGLRLIYYSQIVNDFQKGDIAEGYSVSREKKESFPLTVTSAQKNPTAFYLCASSSRSREIEQFFGPGTRLTVL.

The rearrangement links TRBV13 to TRBJ2-7; perhaps TRBD1 as D (6 bases). Germline lookup yields CDR1 PRHDT and CDR2 FYEKMQ (reference sequence). This CDR3 region has 11 residues. The germline V and J ends were trimmed by 4 bases and 7 bases, with 8 bases remaining between them. The CDR3 nucleotides read TGTGCCAGCAGCTCGCAGGGGGAGCAGTACTTC. Residues: CASSSQGEQYF.

J is TRBJ1-6 and V is TRBV13; perhaps TRBD1 as D (5 bases). The germline V and J ends were trimmed by 4 bases and 5 bases, with 24 bases remaining between them. This CDR3 has 19 residues. Germline CDR1 PRHDT, CDR2 FYEKMQ (reference sequence). CDR3 in amino acids: CASSYRGLGASRHNSPLHF. CDR3 sequence (DNA): TGTGCCAGCAGCTATCGTGGGCTTGGGGCCTCCCGTCATAATTCACCCCTCCACTTT.

The chain has TRBV28 and TRBJ2-6; D call uncertain. V was cut by 0 bases and J by 0 bases, with 6 bases left in between. CDR3 length: 16 residues. Looked up from germline, CDR1 is MDHEN and CDR2 is SYDVKM. CDR3 loop: CASSLWGSSGANVLTF. The CDR3 region has the DNA TGTGCCAGCAGTTTATGGGGTAGCTCTGGGGCCAACGTCCTGACTTTC.

This chain links TRBV14 with TRBJ1-3; the match to TRBD1 covers 7 bases. The J segment lost 2 bases and the V segment lost 3 bases, leaving 4 bases of the junction unmatched. Germline V lookup: CDR1 SGHDN, CDR2 FVKESK. The CDR3 consists of 15 residues. This chain's CDR3 is CASSQTGLAGNTIYF. The CDR3 bases are TGTGCCAGCAGCCAGACAGGGCTGGCTGGAAACACCATATATTTT. Filled out from reference TRBV14 and TRBJ1-3, the complete variable domain reads EAGVTQFPSHSVIEKGQTVTLRCDPISGHDNLYWYRRVMGKEIKFLLHFVKESKQDESGMPNNRFLAERTGGTYSTLKVQPAELEDSGVYFCASSQTGLAGNTIYFGEGSWLTVV.

The V gene is TRBV10-1, the J gene TRBJ2-1, with D possibly being TRBD1 (6 bases). The germline V gene encodes CDR1 WNHNN and CDR2 SYGVQD (reference sequence). There are 15 residues in the CDR3. The V end was cut by 4 bases, the J end by 2 bases, with 12 bases between. CDR3 in DNA: TGCGCCAGCAGTGCCGGGACATATACCTACAATGAGCAGTTCTTC. Amino acid sequence: CASSAGTYTYNEQFF.

The gene calls are TRBV28 and TRBJ2-4, with D possibly called TRBD1 or TRBD2 (5 bases each). The CDR3 spans 14 residues. The germline CDR1 and CDR2 sequences are MDHEN and SYDVKM. The germline V and J ends were trimmed by 3 bases and 6 bases, with 12 bases remaining between them. The CDR3 DNA is TGTGCCAGCAGTTTTCAGAGGGGTGGAAACATTCAGTACTTC. Amino acids: CASSFQRGGNIQYF.

The gene calls are TRBV5-8 and TRBJ2-7; D is possibly TRBD1 (7 bases). The CDR3 length is 15 residues. Trimming stripped 2 bases from V and 3 bases from J, with 15 bases between. Germline CDR1 SGHTS, CDR2 YDEGEE. The CDR3 region is CASSLTGEVGYEQYF. The DNA for the CDR3 is TGTGCCAGCAGCTTAACAGGGGAGGTGGGCTACGAGCAGTACTTC.

V usage is TRBV7-9 and J usage is TRBJ1-4; TRBD1 agrees at 7 bases. Losses at the gene ends were 4 bases for V and 7 bases for J; bases not matched to a gene: 9. The CDR3 runs 15 residues. The germline V gene has CDR1 SEHNR and CDR2 FQNEAQ (reference sequence). CDR3 sequence: CASSYQRGQIEKLFF. CDR3 coding DNA: TGTGCCAGCAGCTACCAAAGGGGACAGATTGAAAAACTGTTTTTT.

Comments on this clone: Different DNA sequences within this sample yield the same CDR3. V and J are TRBV19 and TRBJ1-2; no definite D call. V was cut by 2 bases and J by 0 bases, with 7 bases left in between. This CDR3 contains 14 residues. Germline CDR1 reads LNHDA; CDR2 reads SQIVND (reference sequence). The CDR3, as DNA: TGTGCCAGTAGTATAAGTGGAGCTAACTATGGCTACACCTTC. Translation: CASSISGANYGYTF.

The gene calls are TRBV19 and TRBJ1-5, with a weak D call TRBD1 (5 bases). CDR1 and CDR2 (germline): LNHDA, SQIVND (reference sequence). Deletions cut 1 base from V and 6 bases from J, with 7 bases between. CDR3 length: 13 amino acids. The CDR3 is CASSIGGGQPQHF. Here the CDR3 DNA reads TGTGCCAGTAGTATAGGGGGCGGTCAGCCCCAGCATTTT.

The V call is TRBV6-2 or TRBV6-3, the J call TRBJ2-5; TRBD1 matches 8 bases. The CDR3 covers 16 residues. Germline-derived CDR1 and CDR2 are MNHEY and SVGEGT. Trimming removed 2 bases from V and 3 bases from J; junction bases left unmatched: 8. DNA of the CDR3: TGTGCCAGCAGTTACCCAGCAGGACAGGGCAAAGAGACCCAGTACTTC. It encodes CASSYPAGQGKETQYF.

CDR3 nucleotide sequence: TGTGCCAGCAACTCGTGGGCTTACAATGAGCAGTTCTTC. Translated, it gives CASNSWAYNEQFF. J is TRBJ2-1 and V is TRBV13; D uncertain. Between the trimmed V and J ends, which lost 7 bases and 4 bases, there was a span of 11 bases. The germline gives CDR1 PRHDT, CDR2 FYEKMQ (reference sequence). CDR3 length equals 13 residues.

J is TRBJ1-3 and V is TRBV5-6; D is unresolved. Germline loops: CDR1 SGHDT, CDR2 YYEEEE. V was shortened by 7 bases and J by 0 bases, with 5 bases between the two germline ends. This CDR3 region has 12 residues. CDR3 region: CASEHSGNTIYF. CDR3 in DNA: TGTGCCAGCGAGCACTCTGGAAACACCATATATTTT.

The chain joins TRBV11-2 to TRBJ2-7, with 7 bases aligning to TRBD2. Germline-derived CDR1 and CDR2 are SGHAT and FQNNGV. V gave up 5 bases and J gave up 2 bases; unmatched junction bases: 6. The CDR3 length is 14 residues. CDR3 protein: CASSDLAAAYEQYF. The CDR3 bases are TGTGCCAGCAGCGACCTAGCGGCGGCCTACGAGCAGTACTTC.